The clone carrying this TCR beta chain was seen a single time. V was pared by 4 bases and J by 2 bases, with 13 bases between. This CDR3 contains 15 residues. CDR1 and CDR2 from the germline V gene are SGDLS and YYNGEE. The data were taken from a study of blood T cell repertoires in COVID-19. Study at large: COVID-19 samples from acute and convalescent phases originated in the United States, Italy and Spain. In each case, the material was cDNA or gDNA derived from T cells, B-cell-depleted T cells, or PBMCs.

Source study methods: Amplification of reference gene primers provided the estimated nucleated cell counts. Repertoires were generated with immunoSEQ multiplex PCR, while TCRdb's copy carries only in-frame clones and drops some. V, J and clone size are taken as reported in that table, and D and trimming were inferred from the DNA itself. The sample contains roughly 50,000 clones, about 88% of which appear only once. The chain has TRBV9 and TRBJ2-1, with D perhaps TRBD2 (8 bases). The sequenced sample was peripheral blood. This sequence was found in a woman aged 55-70 years with active COVID-19. The CDR3 spells CASSREGAPYNEQFF. As DNA, the CDR3 is TGTGCCAGCAGCCGGGAGGGGGCTCCCTACAATGAGCAGTTCTTC.